Following are 25 T cell receptor beta chains from one sample sequenced in a study of T cell clusters in autoimmune cytopenias (dated by TCRdb to between 2018 and 2020). TRB amplification used 200 to 250 ng of peripheral blood genomic DNA, tens of thousands of genome equivalents, per sample. This sample was sequenced with an Illumina MiSeq. TRB rearrangements were amplified by multiplex PCR following a touch-down protocol, with the TRB-A and TRB-B primer pools mixed in one tube. The reads, reprocessed by TCRdb, yield one row per CDR3 protein sequence and no DNA. The data table for this sample lists approximately 16,000 distinct CDR3 sequences. The top ten clones comprise 2% to 2.5% of the sample. Sequencing was done on a sample of peripheral blood. These receptor sequences come from a human donor with an autoimmune cytopenia or autoimmune hepatitis (not recorded which).

The CDR3: CASSRTSGYNEQFF. This chain uses TRBV12-3 or TRBV12-4 with TRBJ2-1; TCRdb picks TRBD2, but there is no DNA to check that call. CDR3 length: 14 amino acids.

The V gene is TRBV12-3 or TRBV12-4, the J gene TRBJ1-1. The CDR3 contains 18 residues. The CDR3 protein is CASSFHKPLTAAYAEAFF.

The V and J genes are TRBV5-6 and TRBJ1-4. This CDR3 region has 14 residues. The germline gives CDR1 SGHDT, CDR2 YYEEEE. CDR3 sequence reads: CASSFVGAGGKLFF.

This chain links TRBV7-9 with TRBJ1-1; TCRdb reports TRBD1, a call that lacks DNA to check it against. Germline lookup yields CDR1 SEHNR and CDR2 FQNEAQ (reference sequence). This CDR3 region has 20 residues. This CDR3 reads CASSLKRGGRDRGFGTEAFF.

The chain couples TRBV18 to TRBJ1-5. CDR3 size: 14 residues. CDR1 KGHSH and CDR2 LQKENI come from the germline V gene. The CDR3 spells CASSPGRNNQPQHF.

The CDR3 loop is CSAGTGGSNQPQHF. The chain employs TRBV20-1 and TRBJ1-5; the TCRdb D gene call, TRBD1, has no DNA to confirm it. Germline V lookup: CDR1 DFQATT, CDR2 SNEGSKA (reference sequence). The CDR3 runs to 14 residues.

The chain uses TRBV10-3 and TRBJ2-3; TCRdb outputs TRBD1, but without DNA this stays unchecked. The germline V gene has CDR1 ENHRY and CDR2 SYGVKD. CDR3 length: 12 amino acids. The CDR3 spells CAISADVPLQYF.

J is TRBJ1-2 and V is TRBV7-6; TCRdb indicates TRBD1, and absent DNA this call remains unverified. Germline loops: CDR1 SGHVS, CDR2 FNYEAQ. This CDR3 has 12 residues. The CDR3 loop reads CATPSVGGGYTF.

The chain is built from TRBV19 and TRBJ1-6. The CDR3 totals 15 residues. Germline values: CDR1 LNHDA, CDR2 SQIVND (reference sequence). The CDR3 spells CASSIEGKSTSPLHF.

V and J are TRBV20-1 and TRBJ2-7; TCRdb selects TRBD1, and the lack of DNA leaves this call unchecked. Germline V gene data show CDR1 as DFQATT and CDR2 as SNEGSKA (reference sequence). This CDR3 region has 16 residues. CDR3 sequence: CSARGPSPTLHYEQYF.

The gene calls are TRBV6-6 and TRBJ1-2. Germline values: CDR1 MNHNY, CDR2 SVGAGI (reference sequence). CDR3 length: 12 residues. CDR3 protein: CASTPTGGGYTF.

This chain connects TRBV15 to TRBJ1-5. The CDR3 contains 15 residues. CDR1 LNHNV and CDR2 YYDKDF come from the germline V gene (reference sequence). The CDR3 protein is CATSSPRELNQPQHF.

V is TRBV5-4 and J is TRBJ2-3; TCRdb lists TRBD1, though no DNA is available to test this call. The CDR3 covers 16 residues. CDR1 is SGHNT and CDR2 is YYREEE in the germline V gene (reference sequence). The CDR3 reads CASSPPRQLSTDTQYF.

The chain uses TRBV7-9 and TRBJ2-5; TCRdb's D call, TRBD1, is unchecked because there is no DNA. Germline CDR1 SEHNR, CDR2 FQNEAQ (reference sequence). CDR3 length: 13 amino acids. This chain's CDR3 is CASSLVEGETQYF.

V usage is TRBV6-6 and J usage is TRBJ1-5. The CDR3 has 14 residues. Germline V gene sequence: CDR1 MNHNY, CDR2 SVGAGI (reference sequence). The chain's CDR3 is CASRHPGLSAPQHF.

This clonotype is identified as medium-sized from frequency. The gene calls are TRBV29-1 and TRBJ2-5; TCRdb lists TRBD1, though no DNA is available to test this call. The CDR3 extends over 12 amino acids. CDR1 SQVTM and CDR2 ANQGSEA come from the germline V gene. The chain's CDR3 is CSVNRDQETQYF.

The chain has TRBV6-1 and TRBJ2-7; TCRdb lists TRBD1, though no DNA is available to test this call. The CDR3 is made up of 12 amino acids. From germline, CDR1 is MNHNS and CDR2 SASEGT. The CDR3 reads CAKTPPKYGQYF.

Frequency places this clonotype as medium-sized (0.01 to 0.1%). CDR3 protein: CSVKGPGGYTF. The genes are TRBV29-1 and TRBJ1-2; the TCRdb call, TRBD1, lacks DNA for checking. The CDR3 consists of 11 residues. Germline V gene data show CDR1 as SQVTM and CDR2 as ANQGSEA.

By frequency, this clonotype registers medium-sized. The V call is TRBV29-1, the J call TRBJ2-1; the TRBD2 assignment by TCRdb is unverifiable without DNA. Germline V CDR1 and CDR2: SQVTM, ANQGSEA. The CDR3 consists of 15 residues. The CDR3 here is CSVERREGFYNEQFF.

This chain connects TRBV19 to TRBJ1-4; there is no DNA to check the TCRdb D call of TRBD1. Germline-derived CDR1 and CDR2 are LNHDA and SQIVND (reference sequence). CDR3 length equals 14 residues. CDR3: CASSPGTQDEKLFF.

The rearrangement uses TRBV6-1 and TRBJ1-6; TCRdb returns TRBD1, unconfirmable since there is no DNA. The CDR3 has 17 residues. Germline V gene data show CDR1 as MNHNS and CDR2 as SASEGT. The CDR3 sequence is CASSEIYRVDLNSPLHF.

By frequency, this clonotype registers medium-sized. V is TRBV29-1 and J is TRBJ1-1. Germline CDR1 is SQVTM and CDR2 is ANQGSEA. The CDR3 sequence is 12 residues long. Here the CDR3 reads CSTSTGNTEAFF. The full variable domain, in which reference TRBV29-1 and TRBJ1-1 provide the parts outside the CDR3, is SAVISQKPSRDICQRGTSLTIQCQVDSQVTMMFWYRQQPGQSLTLIATANQGSEATYESGFVIDKFPISRPNLTFSTLTVSNMSPEDSSIYLCSTSTGNTEAFFGQGTRLTVV.

The genes are TRBV20-1 and TRBJ1-4; TCRdb reports TRBD1, a call that lacks DNA to check it against. The CDR3 loop spans 14 amino acids. Germline loops: CDR1 DFQATT, CDR2 SNEGSKA (reference sequence). CDR3 loop: CSAQRWDRNEKLFF.

The chain uses TRBV30 and TRBJ2-2; no DNA is available, so the TRBD1 call from TCRdb remains unchecked. Germline V lookup: CDR1 GTSNPN, CDR2 SVGIG (reference sequence). This CDR3 has 17 residues. This chain's CDR3 is CAWSVKGAGPYTGELFF.

Measured by frequency, this clonotype is medium-sized. The rearrangement joins TRBV6-5 to TRBJ1-5; absent DNA, TCRdb's TRBD1 call cannot be checked. The CDR3 extends over 15 amino acids. CDR1 is MNHEY, CDR2 SVGAGI, per germline. The CDR3 protein is CASKGGGNSNQPQHF.